Included here is one TCR beta chain sequence, with context. Its antigen is as yet unknown. Sequencing used immunoSEQ multiplex PCR; TCRdb keeps in-frame clones, though not all of them. This sample yields 100,000 to 150,000 clones, of which 80% to 95% are seen a single time; less than 4.5% belongs to the top ten. This record comes from a study of T cell responses to AZD1222 COVID-19 vaccine. Germline CDR1 is LNHNV and CDR2 is YYDKDF (reference sequence). Trimming left V 9 bases short and J 6 bases short, with 15 bases between. This CDR3 has 13 residues. Overall study findings and caveats: Repertoire sampling was restricted to post-peak T cell response timepoints.

The sample in question was peripheral blood, obtained on day 0 of MenACWY control vaccination. The chain employs TRBV15 and TRBJ2-1, with D possibly being TRBD2 (6 bases). The TCR was taken from an adult in good health. The CDR3 spells CATLSLRGNEQFF. The CDR3 coding sequence is TGTGCCACTCTTAGCCTGCGGGGCAATGAGCAGTTCTTC.